The 14 T cell receptor beta chains below were found in one sample sequenced in a study of regulatory T cells in long-lasting Graves disease. The time point: newly diagnosed GD, antithyroid drugs for less than 3 months. The TCR library was made from RNA extracted from PBMCs. According to the study, TCR beta libraries were built with iRepertoire HTBI primers and CDR3-region Arm-PCR. TCRdb analysed the multiplex PCR reads with MiXCR anew, one entry per CDR3 protein. The sample consists of 350,000 to 400,000 distinct CDR3 sequences, about a sixth of them appearing once. Separately, the same data were catalogued under a study of T cells in Graves' hyperthyroidism and ophthalmopathy.

This material consisted of peripheral blood mononuclear cells (PBMCs), taken at new diagnosis, from a patient treated with antithyroid drugs. The receptors were gathered from a woman in her late teens or twenties with Graves disease.

V is TRBV5-1 and J is TRBJ2-1; 13 nucleotides agree with TRBD2. The length of the CDR3 is 15 residues. Germline CDR1 and CDR2: SGHRS and YFSETQ. With V trimmed by 4 bases and J by 9 bases, 7 bases remained unmatched. In nucleotides, the CDR3 is TGCGCCAGCAGCAGCCAAGGACTAGCGGGAGTTGAGCAGTTCTTC. Its protein product is CASSSQGLAGVEQFF. Based on the CDR3 plus reference TRBV5-1 and TRBJ2-1, the full variable domain is KAGVTQTPRYLIKTRGQQVTLSCSPISGHRSVSWYQQTPGQGLQFLFEYFSETQRNKGNFPGRFSGRQFSNSRSEMNVSTLELGDSALYLCASSSQGLAGVEQFFGPGTRLTVL.

This clonotype was seen a handful of times. The CDR3 loop reads CASTWAGKADTQYF. The CDR3 DNA follows: TGTGCCAGCACCTGGGCAGGGAAGGCAGATACGCAGTATTTT. The rearrangement links TRBV12-3 or TRBV12-4 to TRBJ2-3; D is possibly TRBD1 (5 bases). The CDR3 is 14 residues long. V was shortened by 7 bases and J by 4 bases, with 15 bases between the two germline ends.

The gene calls are TRBV6-2 or TRBV6-3 and TRBJ2-2; 7 bases are a match to TRBD2. From germline, CDR1 is MNHEY and CDR2 SVGEGT. The CDR3 is 15 residues long. V lost 5 bases, J lost 6 bases, and 9 bases stayed unmatched. The CDR3 DNA is TGTGCCAGCAGTGAACTGGCGGGAGAGCCCGGGGAGCTGTTTTTT. Its translation is CASSELAGEPGELFF.

This clonotype has more than one count but fewer than ten. This chain's CDR3 is CASSLTGEVFNEQFF. The CDR3 DNA sequence: TGCGCCAGCAGCTTAACGGGAGAGGTTTTTAATGAGCAGTTCTTC. V and J are TRBV5-1 and TRBJ2-1, with D tentatively TRBD2 (6 bases). The CDR3 consists of 15 residues. Germline-derived CDR1 and CDR2 are SGHRS and YFSETQ. V lost 2 bases and J lost 7, with 16 bases in between. Using reference TRBV5-1 and TRBJ2-1 for the parts outside the CDR3, the full variable domain is KAGVTQTPRYLIKTRGQQVTLSCSPISGHRSVSWYQQTPGQGLQFLFEYFSETQRNKGNFPGRFSGRQFSNSRSEMNVSTLELGDSALYLCASSLTGEVFNEQFFGPGTRLTVL.

Many counts were recorded for this clonotype. The V call is TRBV29-1, the J call TRBJ1-1; 7 nucleotides line up with TRBD1. The germline CDR1 and CDR2 sequences are SQVTM and ANQGSEA. The length of the CDR3 is 12 residues. J gave up 2 bases and V 7 bases, and 4 bases lay outside the gene matches. CDR3 bases: TGCAGCGGGTGGACAGGAAACACTGAAGCTTTCTTT. Translated, it gives CSGWTGNTEAFF.

This chain links TRBV5-4 with TRBJ2-2, with 7 nucleotides matching TRBD1. The trim removed 6 bases at V and 0 bases at J, leaving 5 bases unmatched. CDR3 length: 15 amino acids. CDR1 is SGHNT, CDR2 YYREEE, per germline (reference sequence). DNA of the CDR3: TGTGCCAGCAAACCAGGGGGAGCGAACACCGGGGAGCTGTTTTTT. Translating it yields CASKPGGANTGELFF.

This clonotype has just a few counts. The genes are TRBV14 and TRBJ1-1, with TRBD1 matching 7 bases. V shed 4 bases, J shed 0 bases, and the junction held 8 bases outside the gene matches. The CDR3 is 16 amino acids. The germline V gene has CDR1 SGHDN and CDR2 FVKESK. CDR3 DNA: TGTGCCAGCAGCCGTACGACAGGGAGCATGAACACTGAAGCTTTCTTT. Translation gives CASSRTTGSMNTEAFF.

This clonotype was seen at least ten times. The chain joins TRBV12-3 or TRBV12-4 to TRBJ1-1; possible D gene TRBD1, 5 bases. The V end was cut by 8 bases, the J end by 5 bases, with 18 bases between. The length of the CDR3 is 14 residues. The CDR3 is CASLPTGEWTEAFF. The CDR3, as DNA: TGTGCCAGCCTCCCCACGGGGGAGTGGACTGAAGCTTTCTTT.

The chain joins TRBV5-1 to TRBJ2-1; 7 bases line up with TRBD1. The J call may be mistaken, given a closer DNA end match to TRBJ2-5. Germline V gene sequence: CDR1 SGHRS, CDR2 YFSETQ. The CDR3 has 15 amino acids. The CDR3 sequence: CASSLARGTQETQYF. DNA of the CDR3: TGCGCCAGCAGCTTGGCCAGGGGGACCCAAGAGACCCAGTACTTC.

This clonotype has only a few counts. The chain couples TRBV24-1 to TRBJ2-1; 10 positions match TRBD2. The CDR3 sequence is 13 residues long. With 5 bases clipped from V and 13 bases from J, the junction kept 7 bases outside the gene matches. Germline-derived CDR1 and CDR2 are KGHDR and SFDVKD. In DNA, the CDR3 is TGTGCCACCAGTGGCCCTAGCGGGAGTCGTCAGTTCTTC. The encoded protein is CATSGPSGSRQFF.

The chain employs TRBV12-3 or TRBV12-4 and TRBJ1-4, with D perhaps TRBD1 (5 bases). The CDR3 length is 12 residues. The ends were cut back, 8 bases at V and 8 bases at J, with 12 bases in the middle. CDR3 DNA: TGTGCCAGCTCCAGGGTCGGCGAAAAACTGTTTTTT. This gives the protein CASSRVGEKLFF.

A remark on this clonotype: This may be a read error: a much more frequent sequence differs by one nucleotide. This chain connects TRBV20-1 to TRBJ2-5; D is ambiguous. The CDR3 contains 13 residues. CDR1 DFQATT and CDR2 SNEGSKA come from the germline V gene (reference sequence). Here the CDR3 reads CSALGRQQETHYF. In nucleotides, the CDR3 is TGCAGTGCTCTAGGGCGGCAACAAGAGACCCATTACTTC.

In its sample, this clonotype was seen many times. One junction end disagrees with the germline gene, perhaps due to a read error. J is TRBJ2-3 and V is TRBV29-1; the match to TRBD2 covers 10 bases. This CDR3 region has 15 residues. Germline loops: CDR1 SQVTM, CDR2 ANQGSEA. CDR3 protein: CSVEGLAGALDTQYF. The DNA of the CDR3 is TGCAGCGTCGAAGGTCTAGCGGGGGCCCTAGATACGCAGTATTTT.

The chain combines TRBV30 with TRBJ2-2; 10 nucleotides align to TRBD2. The V segment lost 3 bases and the J segment 3 bases; nucleotides outside the gene matches: 4. The germline CDR1 and CDR2 sequences are GTSNPN and SVGIG (reference sequence). The CDR3 is 15 amino acids. CDR3 coding DNA: TGTGCCTGGAGAGAGAGCGGGAGGGACACCGGGGAGCTGTTTTTT. Translated: CAWRESGRDTGELFF.